Listed here are 2 T cell receptor beta chains from one sample, sequenced in a study of blood T cell repertoires in COVID-19 (dated by TCRdb to about 2020). Library generation was performed with the immunoSEQ multiplex PCR assay. Here the immuneACCESS table is served through TCRdb, limited to in-frame sequences with V and J called. Missing clones are a known gap in these copies; in checked studies unresolved V genes cover under half, and the rest lacks a known reason. The sample table contains 470,000 or so clones; only one count was recorded for 70% to 90% of them. The ten largest clones represent about 2.1% of the sample. Sequenced sample: PBMCs or T cells enriched from blood (not recorded which). These receptor sequences come from a woman under 30 with acute COVID-19.

J is TRBJ2-7 and V is TRBV10-3; 9 nucleotides align to TRBD2. V gave up 0 bases and J gave up 9 bases; unmatched junction bases: 12. Germline assignment: CDR1 ENHRY and CDR2 SYGVKD. The CDR3 extends over 16 amino acids. This CDR3 is CAISESRLAESPRQYF. In DNA form, the CDR3 reads TGTGCCATCAGTGAGTCGAGACTAGCGGAGTCCCCTAGGCAGTACTTC.

The V and J genes are TRBV6-5 and TRBJ1-1, with D possibly TRBD1 on 5 matching bases. The CDR3 is 12 amino acids. The germline V gene encodes CDR1 MNHEY and CDR2 SVGAGI. V lost 7 bases, J lost 3 bases, and 9 bases lay in between. The CDR3 DNA follows: TGTGCCAGCATCTCCAGGGACACTGAAGCTTTCTTT. Residues: CASISRDTEAFF.